One sample yielded the 22 T cell receptor beta chains listed below, sequenced in a study of CXCR3-negative and CXCR3-positive naive CD8 T cells. The TRB libraries of cDNA were built by UMI-labeled 5' RACE. From the 5' RACE reads, TCRdb lists one entry per CDR3 protein and no DNA. The sample has fewer than 55,000 distinct CDR3 sequences, and its top ten clones hold less than 1.6%. The material sequenced was naive CXCR3- CD8+ T cells from blood. Indicated subset: CD45RO-CCR7+CD27+CD95- naive CD8+ T cells lacking CXCR3 (TNR3-). These receptors originate from a human donor in good health. Some clones in this sample may be carry-over from other donors' samples.

This chain uses TRBV29-1 with TRBJ2-7; TCRdb designates TRBD1, a call that cannot be tested without DNA. The CDR3 runs 15 residues. Germline-derived CDR1 and CDR2 are SQVTM and ANQGSEA. The CDR3 protein is CSVAYRRGDPYEQYF.

This chain joins TRBV28 and TRBJ1-5; the D call of TRBD1 rests on TCRdb alone, since no DNA is present to check it. In germline, CDR1 is MDHEN, CDR2 SYDVKM. The CDR3 totals 15 residues. The CDR3 protein is CASSLWGVSNQPQHF.

The rearrangement uses TRBV20-1 and TRBJ2-7; TCRdb's assignment of TRBD1 cannot be checked, as there is no DNA. Germline V gene lookup returns CDR1 DFQATT and CDR2 SNEGSKA (reference sequence). This CDR3 is built from 16 residues. The chain's CDR3 is CSARDLGTGDSYEQYF.

The chain employs TRBV4-2 and TRBJ2-1; the TRBD2 assignment by TCRdb is unverifiable without DNA. The CDR3 has 16 residues. CDR1 LGHNA and CDR2 YNFKEQ come from the germline V gene. The CDR3 spells CASSQDPSAGYNEQFF.

V and J are TRBV7-8 and TRBJ2-7; checking the TCRdb D call of TRBD1 is not possible without DNA. The V gene's germline CDR1 is SGHVS and CDR2 FQNEAQ. CDR3 length: 12 amino acids. CDR3 sequence reads: CASSQVGGEQYF.

This chain joins TRBV7-9 and TRBJ2-3; without DNA, the TCRdb call of TRBD1 cannot be checked. CDR1 and CDR2 (germline): SEHNR, FQNEAQ (reference sequence). This CDR3 comprises 17 residues. The CDR3 here is CASSYPGRLTPSDTQYF.

The V and J genes are TRBV18 and TRBJ2-6. The CDR3 contains 17 residues. Germline loops: CDR1 KGHSH, CDR2 LQKENI. Here the CDR3 reads CASSSEFDRSGANVLTF. Full variable domain (missing parts from reference TRBV18 and TRBJ2-6): NAGVMQNPRHLVRRRGQEARLRCSPMKGHSHVYWYRQLPEEGLKFMVYLQKENIIDESGMPKERFSAEFPKEGPSILRIQQVVRGDSAAYFCASSSEFDRSGANVLTFGAGSRLTVL.

The J gene is TRBJ2-7, the V gene TRBV4-1; the D call from TCRdb, TRBD2, cannot be confirmed without DNA. Germline values: CDR1 MGHRA, CDR2 YSYEKL. This CDR3 has 15 amino acids. CDR3 protein: CASSQMPSGAYEQYF.

The chain is built from TRBV6-2 or TRBV6-3 and TRBJ2-3; the TRBD2 assignment by TCRdb is unverifiable without DNA. Germline V gives CDR1 MNHEY, CDR2 SVGEGT. This CDR3 region has 15 residues. CDR3 protein: CASSLTSGGADTQYF.

V usage is TRBV5-1 and J usage is TRBJ2-1; without DNA, the TCRdb call of TRBD2 cannot be checked. CDR3 size: 14 residues. In germline, CDR1 is SGHRS, CDR2 YFSETQ. This chain's CDR3 is CASRPSTLDYEQFF.

The chain recombines TRBV6-2 or TRBV6-3 with TRBJ1-1. The CDR3 contains 13 residues. CDR1 and CDR2 from the germline V gene are MNHEY and SVGEGT. The CDR3: CASSSWGVTEAFF.

The chain employs TRBV29-1 and TRBJ2-7. Germline CDR1 reads SQVTM; CDR2 reads ANQGSEA. This CDR3 comprises 12 residues. This CDR3 is CSTPGEPYEQYF.

The J gene is TRBJ1-1, the V gene TRBV28. CDR3 length equals 12 residues. Germline assignment: CDR1 MDHEN and CDR2 SYDVKM. The CDR3 loop is CASNEGTTEAFF.

This chain uses TRBV6-5 with TRBJ1-5; TCRdb proposes TRBD1, but this gene call is untestable without DNA. The CDR3 has 14 amino acids. Per germline, CDR1 MNHEY and CDR2 SVGAGI. CDR3 sequence: CASSARTGNQPQHF.

The V call is TRBV5-1, the J call TRBJ2-7; TCRdb outputs TRBD1, but without DNA this stays unchecked. Germline CDR1 SGHRS, CDR2 YFSETQ. The CDR3 has 13 residues. This CDR3 reads CASRTGARDEQYF. Complete variable domain (other parts from reference TRBV5-1 and TRBJ2-7): KAGVTQTPRYLIKTRGQQVTLSCSPISGHRSVSWYQQTPGQGLQFLFEYFSETQRNKGNFPGRFSGRQFSNSRSEMNVSTLELGDSALYLCASRTGARDEQYFGPGTRLTVT.

The CDR3 protein is CASSQDRGAYGYTF. V gene TRBV4-2 combines with J gene TRBJ1-2; TCRdb gives TRBD1 as the D gene, but with no DNA this cannot be confirmed. Germline V gene lookup returns CDR1 LGHNA and CDR2 YNFKEQ. The CDR3 runs to 14 residues.

The chain links TRBV7-2 to TRBJ2-2; TCRdb lists TRBD2, though no DNA is available to test this call. The germline gives CDR1 SGHTA, CDR2 FQGNSA. The length of the CDR3 is 17 residues. Here the CDR3 reads CASSSSYSGGNTGELFF.

The J gene is TRBJ2-7, the V gene TRBV11-3; lacking DNA, the TRBD2 call made by TCRdb goes unchecked. The CDR3 runs to 14 residues. Germline values: CDR1 SGHNT, CDR2 YENEEA. CDR3 in amino acids: CASSPASGSDEQYF. The whole variable domain, filled in from reference TRBV11-3 and TRBJ2-7, reads EAGVVQSPRYKIIEKKQPVAFWCNPISGHNTLYWYLQNLGQGPELLIRYENEEAVDDSQLPKDRFSAERLKGVDSTLKIQPAELGDSAVYLCASSPASGSDEQYFGPGTRLTVT.

This rearrangement joins TRBV20-1 to TRBJ1-5; lacking DNA, the TRBD1 call made by TCRdb goes unchecked. The length of the CDR3 is 14 residues. Germline V lookup: CDR1 DFQATT, CDR2 SNEGSKA (reference sequence). CDR3 in amino acids: CSASLQGGRQPQHF.

CDR3 residues: CASSSRGSPLHF. The J gene is TRBJ1-6, the V gene TRBV12-3 or TRBV12-4; as DNA is missing, the TRBD1 call by TCRdb cannot be tested. The CDR3 totals 12 residues.

This chain links TRBV6-6 with TRBJ2-7; the TCRdb call, TRBD1, lacks DNA for checking. CDR1 MNHNY and CDR2 SVGAGI come from the germline V gene (reference sequence). This CDR3 region has 15 residues. CDR3 residues: CASSPGQGAPFEQYF.

The chain's CDR3 is CASSTGTGREQPQHF. The chain couples TRBV6-5 to TRBJ1-5; absent DNA, TCRdb's TRBD1 call cannot be checked. Germline-derived CDR1 and CDR2 are MNHEY and SVGAGI. The CDR3 sequence is 15 residues long.